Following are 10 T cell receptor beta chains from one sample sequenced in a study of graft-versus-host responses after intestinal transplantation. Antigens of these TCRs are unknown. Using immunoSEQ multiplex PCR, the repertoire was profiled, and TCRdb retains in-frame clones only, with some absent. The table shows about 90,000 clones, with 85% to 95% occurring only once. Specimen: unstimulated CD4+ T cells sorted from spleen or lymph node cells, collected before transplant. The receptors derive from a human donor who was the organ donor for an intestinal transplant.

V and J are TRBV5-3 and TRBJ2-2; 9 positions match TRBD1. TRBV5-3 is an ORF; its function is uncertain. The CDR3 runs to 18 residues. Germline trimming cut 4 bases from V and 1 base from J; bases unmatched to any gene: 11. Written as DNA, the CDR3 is TGTGCCAGAAGCGCAGGCAGACCGGGACAGGGGAACACCGGGGAGCTGTTTTTT. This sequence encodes CARSAGRPGQGNTGELFF.

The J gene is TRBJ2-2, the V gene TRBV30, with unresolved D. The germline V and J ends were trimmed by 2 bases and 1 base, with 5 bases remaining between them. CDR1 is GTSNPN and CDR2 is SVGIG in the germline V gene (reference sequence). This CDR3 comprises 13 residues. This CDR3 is CAWSRGNTGELFF. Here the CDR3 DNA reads TGTGCCTGGAGTAGAGGGAACACCGGGGAGCTGTTTTTT.

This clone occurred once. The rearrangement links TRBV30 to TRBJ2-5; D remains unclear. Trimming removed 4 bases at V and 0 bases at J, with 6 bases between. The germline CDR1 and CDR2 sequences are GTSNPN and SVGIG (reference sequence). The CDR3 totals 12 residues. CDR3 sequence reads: CAWTRYQETQYF. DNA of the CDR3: TGTGCCTGGACGAGGTACCAAGAGACCCAGTACTTC.

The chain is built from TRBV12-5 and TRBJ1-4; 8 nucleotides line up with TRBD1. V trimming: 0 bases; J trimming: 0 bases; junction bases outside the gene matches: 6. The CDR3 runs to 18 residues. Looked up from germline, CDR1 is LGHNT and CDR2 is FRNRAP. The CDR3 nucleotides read TGTGCTAGTGGTTTGGTACAGGGACAGGCCGCAACTAATGAAAAACTGTTTTTT. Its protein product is CASGLVQGQAATNEKLFF.

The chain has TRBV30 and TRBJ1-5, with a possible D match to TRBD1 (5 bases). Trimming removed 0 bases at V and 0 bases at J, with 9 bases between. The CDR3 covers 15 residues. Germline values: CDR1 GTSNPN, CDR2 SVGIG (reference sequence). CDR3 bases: TGTGCCTGGAGTGTACACAGGAGTAGCAATCAGCCCCAGCATTTT. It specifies CAWSVHRSSNQPQHF.

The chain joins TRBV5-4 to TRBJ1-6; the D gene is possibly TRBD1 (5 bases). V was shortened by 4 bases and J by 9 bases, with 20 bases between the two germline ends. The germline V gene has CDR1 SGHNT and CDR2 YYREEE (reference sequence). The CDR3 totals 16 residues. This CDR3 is CASSPEPGGRISPLHF. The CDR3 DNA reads TGTGCCAGCAGCCCCGAACCCGGGGGACGAATTTCACCCCTCCACTTT.

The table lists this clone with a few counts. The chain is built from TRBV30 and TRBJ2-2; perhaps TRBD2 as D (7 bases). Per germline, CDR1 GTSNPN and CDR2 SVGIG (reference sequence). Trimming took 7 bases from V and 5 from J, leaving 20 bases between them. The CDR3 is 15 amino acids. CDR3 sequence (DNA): TGTGCCTCCTCTTTGCGGGGAGGGACAACCGGGGAGCTGTTTTTT. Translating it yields CASSLRGGTTGELFF.

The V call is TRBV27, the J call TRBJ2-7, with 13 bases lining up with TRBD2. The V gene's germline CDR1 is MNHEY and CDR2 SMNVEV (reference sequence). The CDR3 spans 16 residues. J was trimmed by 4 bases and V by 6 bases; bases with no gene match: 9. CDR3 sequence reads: CASSTPLAGGKYEQYF. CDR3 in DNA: TGTGCCAGCAGCACACCACTAGCGGGAGGGAAATACGAGCAGTACTTC.

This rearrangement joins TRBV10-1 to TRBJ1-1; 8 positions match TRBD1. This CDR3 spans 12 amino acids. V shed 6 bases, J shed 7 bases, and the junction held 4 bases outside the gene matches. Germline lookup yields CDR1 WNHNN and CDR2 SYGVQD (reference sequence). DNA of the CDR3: TGCGCCAGCAGCGCCGGGACAGGTGAAGCTTTCTTT. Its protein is CASSAGTGEAFF.

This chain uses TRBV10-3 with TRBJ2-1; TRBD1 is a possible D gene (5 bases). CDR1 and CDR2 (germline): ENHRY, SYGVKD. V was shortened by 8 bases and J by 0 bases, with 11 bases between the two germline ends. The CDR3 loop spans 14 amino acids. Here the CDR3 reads CAIGALSSYNEQFF. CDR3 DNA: TGTGCCATCGGGGCCTTGAGCTCCTACAATGAGCAGTTCTTC.